One sample yielded the 16 T cell receptor beta chains listed below, sequenced in a study of Ad26.COV2.S vaccination and SARS-CoV-2 variants (dated by TCRdb to the early 2020s). Library generation was performed with the immunoSEQ multiplex PCR assay. Not all clones reach the TCRdb copy of this immuneACCESS table, which keeps in-frame sequences only. Checked studies attribute under half of the gap to unresolved V genes and leave the rest unexplained. The sample data list about 350,000 clones, and around nine tenths of these were observed just once. Of the sample, 5% is held by the ten largest clones. The sample's treatment or condition, from its label and the paper: approximately 18 received Ad26.COV2.S at low or high dose, single or two shots; about 5 received placebo; per-sample allocation not given. Repertoires of vaccine and placebo recipients were sequenced from samples taken on day 63 after the first injection.

This specimen was peripheral blood, taken in a trial of Ad26.COV2.S vaccine versus placebo. These receptors all stem from a person between 18 and 65 years old who received the Ad26.COV2.S COVID-19 vaccine or a placebo.

The J gene is TRBJ1-2, the V gene TRBV5-1; no firm D call. There are 13 residues in the CDR3. Germline V CDR1 and CDR2: SGHRS, YFSETQ. Trimming shortened V by 0 bases and J by 6 bases, and 9 bases separated the two germline ends. CDR3 coding DNA: TGCGCCAGCAGCTTGGAACGGCGGCATGGCTACACCTTC. Its translation is CASSLERRHGYTF.

The chain is built from TRBV6-5 and TRBJ1-2, with D maybe TRBD1 (6 bases). CDR3 length equals 13 residues. Germline values: CDR1 MNHEY, CDR2 SVGAGI. The V gene lost 0 bases and the J gene lost 8 bases, with 10 bases spanning the gap. DNA for the CDR3: TGTGCCAGCAGTTACTCGGGACACAGGGGCTACACCTTC. Its protein is CASSYSGHRGYTF.

The V call is TRBV7-2, the J call TRBJ1-5; the D gene is possibly TRBD1 (5 bases). CDR1 is SGHTA, CDR2 FQGNSA, per germline. CDR3 length: 13 residues. V lost 5 bases, J lost 6 bases, and 11 bases lay in between. The CDR3 region has the DNA TGTGCCAGCAGCCCCTTTAGGGGTCAGCCCCAGCATTTT. Translating it yields CASSPFRGQPQHF.

The chain is built from TRBV7-9 and TRBJ2-1; D is unresolved. V was clipped by 5 bases and J by 15 bases, with 17 bases between them. Germline values: CDR1 SEHNR, CDR2 FQNEAQ (reference sequence). The CDR3 has 12 residues. The CDR3 DNA reads TGTGCCAGCAGCCCACCCGGGTCCCTACCGTTCTTC. Translation gives CASSPPGSLPFF.

The chain uses TRBV10-3 and TRBJ2-3; D is unclear. Between the trimmed V and J ends, which lost 6 bases and 3 bases, there was a span of 7 bases. Germline CDR1 and CDR2: ENHRY and SYGVKD. The CDR3 loop spans 12 amino acids. The CDR3 DNA reads as TGTGCCATCAGCGGACGAACAGATACGCAGTATTTT. Its protein is CAISGRTDTQYF.

The CDR3 region has the DNA TGTGCCAGCAGCCCGCCGGACAGTAACATCCGAGGAGGGACCCAGTACTTC. Translating it yields CASSPPDSNIRGGTQYF. The genes are TRBV7-9 and TRBJ2-5; TRBD1 might be the D (6 bases). This CDR3 contains 17 residues. Germline CDR1 SEHNR, CDR2 FQNEAQ (reference sequence). V gave up 5 bases and J gave up 7 bases, with 26 bases separating them.

This rearrangement joins TRBV4-3 to TRBJ1-5; no reliable D call. CDR3 length equals 13 residues. Germline V CDR1 and CDR2: LGHNA, YSLEER. V was clipped by 0 bases and J by 4 bases, with 4 bases between them. The CDR3 loop reads CASSQDWNQPQHF. The CDR3 nucleotides are TGCGCCAGCAGCCAAGATTGGAATCAGCCCCAGCATTTT.

The V call is TRBV5-6, the J call TRBJ1-4; a weak D match, TRBD1 (6 bases). Between the trimmed V and J ends, which lost 5 bases and 1 base, there was a span of 9 bases. Germline V gene lookup returns CDR1 SGHDT and CDR2 YYEEEE. The CDR3 is made up of 14 amino acids. The CDR3 DNA is TGTGCCAGCAGGGCAGGGGTAACTAATGAAAAACTGTTTTTT. This gives the protein CASRAGVTNEKLFF.

The chain joins TRBV15 to TRBJ2-1, with 8 bases lining up with TRBD2. Per germline, CDR1 LNHNV and CDR2 YYDKDF (reference sequence). Trimming cost V 3 bases and J 7 bases; bases outside gene matches: 17. The CDR3 contains 18 residues. The CDR3 reads CATSSLPPSSGSENEQFF. The CDR3 DNA sequence: TGTGCCACCAGCAGCCTCCCTCCATCCAGCGGGAGTGAAAATGAGCAGTTCTTC.

The CDR3 sequence is CAGSTGGASPLHF. Here the CDR3 DNA reads TGTGCCGGGTCAACAGGGGGGGCTTCACCCCTCCACTTT. The chain couples TRBV2 to TRBJ1-6; the match to TRBD1 covers 8 bases. CDR3 size: 13 residues. The ends lost 11 bases at V and 9 bases at J; junction bases unmatched: 9. CDR1 and CDR2 (germline): SNHLY, FYNNEI.

The J gene is TRBJ2-2, the V gene TRBV5-6; 7 nucleotides line up with TRBD1. CDR1 and CDR2 (germline): SGHDT, YYEEEE. The junction had 16 bases not matched to a gene; V was cut back by 4 bases and J by 4 bases. The CDR3 has 18 amino acids. CDR3 DNA: TGTGCCAGCAGCCTGGGGGACAGTTATTTTCCCCCCACCGGGGAGCTGTTTTTT. The encoded protein is CASSLGDSYFPPTGELFF.

Comment on this clone: The sample carries other DNA sequences with the same CDR3. The rearrangement joins TRBV12-3 or TRBV12-4 to TRBJ1-2; 10 bases line up with TRBD1. The CDR3 spans 13 residues. J was trimmed by 5 bases and V by 3 bases; bases with no gene match: 0. CDR3 in DNA: TGTGCCAGCAGTTTGGGACAGGGGTATGGCTACACCTTC. This sequence encodes CASSLGQGYGYTF.

This clone was seen more than once but under ten times. The chain employs TRBV28 and TRBJ1-1; D gene ambiguous. V lost 5 bases, J lost 0 bases, and 1 base lay in between. In germline, CDR1 is MDHEN, CDR2 SYDVKM. This CDR3 region has 11 residues. The CDR3 DNA sequence: TGTGCCAGCAGTATGAACACTGAAGCTTTCTTT. Translated, it gives CASSMNTEAFF.

The CDR3 loop reads CASSHRPPDTGELFF. The DNA for the CDR3 is TGTGCCAGCAGCCACCGACCGCCGGACACCGGGGAGCTGTTTTTT. The chain has TRBV7-9 and TRBJ2-2, with no clear D. Germline V gene sequence: CDR1 SEHNR, CDR2 FQNEAQ (reference sequence). The CDR3 extends over 15 amino acids. Trimming stripped 5 bases from V and 3 bases from J, with 13 bases between.

The chain recombines TRBV12-5 with TRBJ2-3, with D possibly called TRBD1 or TRBD2 (5 bases each). V was clipped by 4 bases and J by 6 bases, with 17 bases between them. Germline CDR1 LGHNT, CDR2 FRNRAP. This CDR3 comprises 15 residues. The CDR3 sequence is CASGSTQEDNDTQYF. The CDR3, as DNA: TGTGCTAGTGGTTCCACACAGGAGGACAATGATACGCAGTATTTT.

The rearrangement uses TRBV27 and TRBJ1-1; 7 nucleotides line up with TRBD1. Germline V gene sequence: CDR1 MNHEY, CDR2 SMNVEV (reference sequence). The CDR3 has 13 residues. The junction had 4 bases not matched to a gene; V was cut back by 6 bases and J by 3 bases. CDR3 region: CASSQQGYTEAFF. In nucleotides, the CDR3 is TGTGCCAGCAGCCAACAGGGGTACACTGAAGCTTTCTTT.